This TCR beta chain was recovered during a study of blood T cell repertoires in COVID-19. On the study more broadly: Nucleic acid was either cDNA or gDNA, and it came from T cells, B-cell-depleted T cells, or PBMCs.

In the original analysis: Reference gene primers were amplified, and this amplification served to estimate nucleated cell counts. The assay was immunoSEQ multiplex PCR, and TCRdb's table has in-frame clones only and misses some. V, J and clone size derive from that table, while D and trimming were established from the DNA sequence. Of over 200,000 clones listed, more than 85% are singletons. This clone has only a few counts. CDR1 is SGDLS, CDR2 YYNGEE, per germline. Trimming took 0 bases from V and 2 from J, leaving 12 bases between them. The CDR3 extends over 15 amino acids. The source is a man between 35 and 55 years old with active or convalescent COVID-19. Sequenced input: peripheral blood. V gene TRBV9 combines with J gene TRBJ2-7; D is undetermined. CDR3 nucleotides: TGTGCCAGCAGCGTAGACGGCGGAAAGACCTACGAGCAGTACTTC. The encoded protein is CASSVDGGKTYEQYF.